This TCR beta chain was sequenced during a study of T cells after yellow fever vaccination. From germline, CDR1 is LNHNV and CDR2 YYDKDF (reference sequence). The CDR3 sequence is 16 residues long. With V trimmed by 5 bases and J by 4 bases, 5 bases remained unmatched. Findings and limits, study-wide: A secondary response was less intense yet reached its peak sooner, at day 5 versus 15. Post-booster repertoires contained most primary-vaccination clones again (about 95% CD4, about 90% CD8). Some clonotypes were seen in both the CD4 and the CD8 compartments. These made up a small share and likely arose from convergent recombination.

Conversion of TCR transcripts into cDNA relied on 5'RACE template switching, which added a universal primer site and UMIs. Via MiXCR, TCRdb re-called the 5' RACE reads, giving one row per CDR3 protein. The sample includes 45,000 to 65,000 distinct CDR3 sequences, 6.6% of them seen just once. Many counts were recorded for this clonotype. This sequence originates from a man younger than 35 who received the YFV17D yellow fever vaccine. The genes are TRBV15 and TRBJ2-1; 13 nucleotides match TRBD2. The specimen was CD8+ T cells not binding an NS4B(214-222) dextramer, sorted from PBMCs, collected about 49 days after the first yellow fever vaccination. The CDR3 region is CATSLGTSGAYNEQFF. In nucleotides, the CDR3 is TGTGCCACCAGCTTAGGGACTAGCGGGGCTTACAATGAGCAGTTCTTC.